This TCR beta chain was obtained from a study of human T cells and chemical hapten exposure (dated by TCRdb to about 2021). In terms of the full investigation: For sensitization, 2% DPC in acetone was applied to a roughly 2 cm by roughly 2 cm area of upper inner arm skin. The libraries were sequenced as a pool, and the TCR yield per sample differed mostly because of small variations in library volumes within the pool. Most of the patients in the cohort were female, and the cohort covered alopecia areata with under or over 50% scalp involvement, alopecia totalis and alopecia universalis. Weekly therapeutic DPC doses were additionally applied to the scalp of patients throughout the approximately 25-week study period. Around 30 alopecia patients provided blood for TCR sequencing at one to four time points (pre-sensitization, 2, 6 and 24 weeks). Each blood RNA sample was used to sequence both TCR alpha and TCR beta chains. Patch tests used Finn chambers with 0.01% DPC on the upper back, scored after 6 days by International Contact Dermatitis Research Group standards. In alopecia patients, the study followed how the peripheral blood TCR repertoire changed in vivo over primary and secondary sensitization to diphenylcyclopropenone (DPC), a hapten. Patient blood was sampled pre-sensitization (week 0) and at 2, 6 and about 24 weeks after DPC sensitization. The study at large found these results: Alopecia, a presumed autoimmune disease, was present in all patients, so the immune response of the patients might differ from that of healthy individuals. The number of PT1 expanded TCRs positively correlated with patch test score, significant at thresholds 8, 16 and 32 but not 4. Significantly more large CDR3 similarity clusters were formed by expanded TCRs than by pre-sensitization or healthy control sets, consistent with antigen-driven responses. No change with DPC sensitization was found in the number of TCRs above 1 in 1000 frequency, and no evidence of global repertoire structure alterations was found. Repeated subsampling changed both the strength of the expansion versus patch-test correlation and the threshold at which that correlation became significant.

The germline V gene sets CDR1 to MNHNS and CDR2 to SASEGT. V is pared back by 7 bases and J by 8 bases, with 15 bases lying between the germline termini. The CDR3 runs 13 amino acids, cysteine and phenylalanine included. Just CDR3 DNA is preserved here, 39 bases in frame from base 1. This clonotype was observed a few times. What antigen it recognizes has not been identified. No per-base quality is available; no much larger clone lies one base away. Libraries came from RACE. For sequencing, a NextSeq 500 was employed. During library preparation, unique molecular identifiers were attached to individual cDNA molecules so that TCRs could be counted in a quantitative, reproducible way. In the source study's methods: Samples had a median of about 90,000 TCRs, with a range from 23,224 to 690,600. The Decombinator software suite was used to annotate V, J and CDR3 in the TCR reads. Every sample was subsampled to the same number of TCRs (28,000) for the PS versus PT1 abundance plots. TCRs were defined as expanded if absent before sensitization and observed at least eight times at the 2-week time point. TCRdb handled the public reads itself, with Q25 trimming in fastp and clone calling in MiXCR, and kept productive beta chains. Entries that share a CDR3 protein sequence are merged under the most common genes and DNA. These V and J calls derive from TCRdb rather than the authors' analysis. This sample has approximately 50,000 distinct CDR3 sequences in its table, and approximately 9.5% of those were observed once. The ten largest clones capture more than 9% of the sample.

In the paper's terms, the time point label means: pre-sensitization, week 0. What the treatment or condition label conveys for this sample: therapeutic diphenylcyclopropenone sensitization with weekly scalp DPC. Total RNA was extracted from unfractionated whole blood collected in Tempus Blood RNA tubes. At every patch-test visit, the blood draw took place before the patch test was put on. Eligible patients were aged 18 to 70, diagnosed with alopecia, deemed suitable for DPC therapy, and excluded if pregnant. Here the sequenced sample was whole blood, taken in connection with sensitization to the hapten diphenylcyclopropenone (DPC). This clonotype originated in a young woman with alopecia areata. Some clones in this sample may be carry-over from other donors' samples. The rearrangement combines TRBV6-1 with TRBJ2-1, with a weak D call of TRBD1 (7 bases match). The DNA sequence is TGTGCCAGCACGCAGGGGGAGGTTTATGAGCAGTTCTTC. Its protein is CASTQGEVYEQFF.